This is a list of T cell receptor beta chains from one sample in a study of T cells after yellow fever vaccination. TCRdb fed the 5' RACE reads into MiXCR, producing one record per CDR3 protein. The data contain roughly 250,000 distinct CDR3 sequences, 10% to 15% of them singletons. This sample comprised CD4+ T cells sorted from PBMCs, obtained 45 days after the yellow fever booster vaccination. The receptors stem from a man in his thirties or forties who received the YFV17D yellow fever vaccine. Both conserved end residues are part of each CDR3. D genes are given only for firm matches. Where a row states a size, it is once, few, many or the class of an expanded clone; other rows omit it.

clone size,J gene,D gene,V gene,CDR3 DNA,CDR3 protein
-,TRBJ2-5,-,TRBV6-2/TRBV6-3,TGTGCCAGCGCTGGAGACTCCCGAGGAGAGACCCAGTACTTC,CASAGDSRGETQYF
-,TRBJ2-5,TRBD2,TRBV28,TGTGCCAGCAGCTCAACGGGGGGGCCAGGGGACCAAGAGACCCAGTACTTC,CASSSTGGPGDQETQYF
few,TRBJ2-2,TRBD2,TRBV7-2,TGTGCCAGCCTACTGGGAGGGGCGAGAGGCACCGGGGAGCTGTTTTTT,CASLLGGARGTGELFF
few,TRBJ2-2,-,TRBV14,TGTGCCAGCAGCCAAGATATGGCGCAGGGCCCTAGGGAGCTGTTTTTT,CASSQDMAQGPRELFF
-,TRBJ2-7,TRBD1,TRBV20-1,TGCAGTGCTCGAGACAGGGATTTCTACGAGCAGTACTTC,CSARDRDFYEQYF
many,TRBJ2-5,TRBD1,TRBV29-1,TGCAGCGTCGGACAGGACGTTAGGGAGACCCAGTACTTC,CSVGQDVRETQYF
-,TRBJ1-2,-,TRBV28,TGTGCCAGCAGTTTAAACAGCTATGGCTACACCTTC,CASSLNSYGYTF
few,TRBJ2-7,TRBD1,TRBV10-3,TGTGCCATCAGCACCGACAGGGGCCGCTCCTACGAGCAGTACTTC,CAISTDRGRSYEQYF
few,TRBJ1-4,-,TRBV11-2,TGTGCCAGCAGCTTAGGAAGCGGGAACGAAAAACTGTTTTTT,CASSLGSGNEKLFF
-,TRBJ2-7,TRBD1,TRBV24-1,TGTGCCACCAGTGAGGGGACAGGAAGGGTACTCGACGAGCAGTACTTC,CATSEGTGRVLDEQYF
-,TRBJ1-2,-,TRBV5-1,TGCGCCAGCAGCTTGGACCCCGAACGCTATGGCTACACCTTC,CASSLDPERYGYTF
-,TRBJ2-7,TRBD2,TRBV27,TGTGCCAGCACCCGGACGGGAGGGAACTACGAGCAGTACTTC,CASTRTGGNYEQYF
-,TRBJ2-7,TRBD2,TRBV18,TGTGCCAGCTCACCACGCTTAGGGGAGCTAGCGGGGAGCTCCTACGAGCAGTACTTC,CASSPRLGELAGSSYEQYF
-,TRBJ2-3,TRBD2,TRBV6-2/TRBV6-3,TGTGCCAGCAGACCTACTTCGGGACTAGCGCTGCATACACTGGCAGATACGCAGTATTTT,CASRPTSGLALHTLADTQYF
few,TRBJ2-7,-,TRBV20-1,TGCAGTGCTAGAGATCGGTTCGGCACCCCCTACGAGCAGTACTTC,CSARDRFGTPYEQYF
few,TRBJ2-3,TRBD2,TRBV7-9,TGTGCCAGCACCACTACTAGCGGGAGGCTGGGAGATACGCAGTATTTT,CASTTTSGRLGDTQYF
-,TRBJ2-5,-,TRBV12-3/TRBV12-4,TGTGCCACTCGAATCGGGGGTGATACCCAGTACTTC,CATRIGGDTQYF
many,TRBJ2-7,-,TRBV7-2,TGTGCCAGCAGCTTACGCCGCAGCGGTTCCTACGAGCAGTACTTC,CASSLRRSGSYEQYF
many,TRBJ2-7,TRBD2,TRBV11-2,TGTGCCAGCAGCTTAACTAGCGGGAGTTCGAGGTCCTACGAGCAGTACTTC,CASSLTSGSSRSYEQYF
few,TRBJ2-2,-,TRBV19,TGTGCCAGTAGTCTCCCCTCCGGGGAGCTGTTTTTT,CASSLPSGELFF
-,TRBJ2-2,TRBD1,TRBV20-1,TGCAGTGCTAAGACAGGGCTGCTGAACACCGGGGAGCTGTTTTTT,CSAKTGLLNTGELFF
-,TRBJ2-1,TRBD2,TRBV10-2,TGCGCCAGCAGCGGTCCTGGGACTAGCGGGAGTATCAGCTCCTACAATGAGCAGTTCTTC,CASSGPGTSGSISSYNEQFF
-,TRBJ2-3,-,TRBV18,TGTGCCAGCTCACTAACGTCGCGGGGTAGCACAGATACGCAGTATTTT,CASSLTSRGSTDTQYF
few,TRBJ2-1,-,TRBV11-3,TGTGCCAGCAGCTTAAACCCTAACCCCCTGTACAATGAGCAGTTCTTC,CASSLNPNPLYNEQFF
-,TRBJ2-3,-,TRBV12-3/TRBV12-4,TGTGCCAGCAGTTTCCCCGGGGAAGGGGATACGCAGTATTTT,CASSFPGEGDTQYF
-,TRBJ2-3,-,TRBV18,TGTGCCAGCTCTGTGGGAGAGACAGATACGCAGTATTTT,CASSVGETDTQYF
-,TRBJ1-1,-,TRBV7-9,TGTGCCAGCAGCTTAGCATCCAGGACGCGAACTGAAGCTTTCTTT,CASSLASRTRTEAFF
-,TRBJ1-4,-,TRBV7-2,TGTGCCAGCAGCTTAGCGCGAGGGTCCTTTAATGAAAAACTGTTTTTT,CASSLARGSFNEKLFF
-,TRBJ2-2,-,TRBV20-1,TGCAGTGCTAGAATTGGGGGCGGGCATCGGACCGGGGAGCTGTTTTTT,CSARIGGGHRTGELFF
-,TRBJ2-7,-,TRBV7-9,TGTGCCAGCAGCTTAGCGGGAGGGGGATACGAGCAGTACTTC,CASSLAGGGYEQYF
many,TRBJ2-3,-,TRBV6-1,TGTGCCAGTTCACTATCCGGACGTTGGGGTGTGGCAGATACGCAGTATTTT,CASSLSGRWGVADTQYF
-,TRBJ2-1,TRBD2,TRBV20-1,TGCAGTACCGTAGGGACTAGCGCCGGCAATGAGCAGTTCTTC,CSTVGTSAGNEQFF